Presented here are 9 T cell receptor beta chains from one specimen sequenced in a study of blood T cell repertoires in COVID-19 (dated by TCRdb to between 2020 and 2021). The library came from the immunoSEQ multiplex PCR assay. The source is immuneACCESS, and TCRdb retained only in-frame sequences with V and J called. Part of the clones is not carried over; for the studies checked, unresolved V genes explain less than half of this, and the remainder is unexplained. The sample contains 110,000 to 150,000 clones, roughly 80% of them found a single time. The ten biggest clones cover 3% to 3.5% of the sample. The sequencing input was peripheral blood. The receptors come from a woman of 80 years or more with acute or convalescent COVID-19.

This sequence joins TRBV5-1 and TRBJ2-7; tentative D call: TRBD1 (6 bases). The ends were cut back, 0 bases at V and 0 bases at J, with 13 bases in the middle. The CDR3 contains 16 residues. Germline CDR1 SGHRS, CDR2 YFSETQ. The CDR3 reads CASSLGQGIRSYEQYF. The CDR3 coding sequence is TGCGCCAGCAGCTTGGGTCAGGGGATACGCTCCTACGAGCAGTACTTC.

J is TRBJ1-1 and V is TRBV5-1; D is possibly TRBD1 (5 bases). The CDR3 loop spans 16 amino acids. The V gene's germline CDR1 is SGHRS and CDR2 YFSETQ. The V gene lost 0 bases and the J gene lost 2 bases, with 14 bases spanning the gap. CDR3 sequence: CASSLGPQGGNTEAFF. CDR3 bases: TGCGCCAGCAGCTTGGGTCCCCAGGGTGGAAACACTGAAGCTTTCTTT. Full variable domain (rest looked up from reference TRBV5-1 and TRBJ1-1): KAGVTQTPRYLIKTRGQQVTLSCSPISGHRSVSWYQQTPGQGLQFLFEYFSETQRNKGNFPGRFSGRQFSNSRSEMNVSTLELGDSALYLCASSLGPQGGNTEAFFGQGTRLTVV.

This clone was detected only a few times. The V call is TRBV5-1, the J call TRBJ1-1, with D perhaps matching TRBD1 (5 bases). V shed 4 bases and J shed 2 bases, with 12 bases lying between them. The V gene's germline CDR1 is SGHRS and CDR2 YFSETQ. CDR3 length equals 14 residues. Here the CDR3 reads CASSQTTDNTEAFF. The CDR3 nucleotides are TGCGCCAGCAGCCAAACGACAGACAACACTGAAGCTTTCTTT.

The chain has TRBV10-2 and TRBJ1-2, with TRBD1 identical over 7 bases. The CDR3 spans 14 residues. Germline V gives CDR1 WSHSY, CDR2 SAAADI. V dropped 2 bases and J dropped 4; count of bases not matched to a gene: 4. DNA for the CDR3: TGCGCCAGCAGTGAGGGACAGGAATCCTATGGCTACACCTTC. It codes for CASSEGQESYGYTF.

The rearrangement links TRBV7-9 to TRBJ1-2, with 9 bases lining up with TRBD1. V lost 5 bases, J lost 2 bases, and 12 bases stayed unmatched. CDR1 and CDR2 (germline): SEHNR, FQNEAQ (reference sequence). This CDR3 contains 17 residues. The CDR3 sequence: CASSPWTGDFSNYGYTF. The CDR3 DNA sequence: TGTGCCAGCAGCCCGTGGACAGGGGATTTCTCCAACTATGGCTACACCTTC.

The chain employs TRBV7-9 and TRBJ1-6; D not certain. V was clipped by 4 bases and J by 10 bases, with 8 bases between them. Germline assignment: CDR1 SEHNR and CDR2 FQNEAQ (reference sequence). The CDR3 totals 12 residues. The CDR3 region is CASSSEESPLHF. The CDR3, as DNA: TGTGCCAGCAGCTCGGAGGAATCACCCCTCCACTTT.

The gene calls are TRBV5-5 and TRBJ2-1, with TRBD1 matching over 10 bases. The germline V gene encodes CDR1 SGHKS and CDR2 YYEKEE (reference sequence). The CDR3 spans 15 residues. V gave up 2 bases and J gave up 12 bases; unmatched junction bases: 11. CDR3 DNA sequence: TGTGCCAGCAGCTTTCCGGGACAGGGGATGGAGGGGCAGTTCTTC. Translating it yields CASSFPGQGMEGQFF.

The rearrangement uses TRBV5-4 and TRBJ2-5; a weak D match, TRBD2 (6 bases). This CDR3 region has 18 residues. In germline, CDR1 is SGHNT, CDR2 YYREEE (reference sequence). Trimming removed 3 bases from V and 1 base from J, with 22 bases in between. The CDR3 sequence: CASSSFLSWGETQETQYF. The DNA for the CDR3 is TGTGCCAGCAGCTCCTTTTTGTCGTGGGGGGAGACCCAAGAGACCCAGTACTTC.

The rearrangement links TRBV7-9 to TRBJ1-3; 8 nucleotides align to TRBD1. The junction had 12 bases not matched to a gene; V was cut back by 5 bases and J by 0 bases. Germline V gene lookup returns CDR1 SEHNR and CDR2 FQNEAQ (reference sequence). The CDR3 is made up of 18 amino acids. The CDR3: CASSLPIRQGSSGNTIYF. CDR3 DNA: TGTGCCAGCAGCCTCCCAATACGACAGGGGAGCTCTGGAAACACCATATATTTT.